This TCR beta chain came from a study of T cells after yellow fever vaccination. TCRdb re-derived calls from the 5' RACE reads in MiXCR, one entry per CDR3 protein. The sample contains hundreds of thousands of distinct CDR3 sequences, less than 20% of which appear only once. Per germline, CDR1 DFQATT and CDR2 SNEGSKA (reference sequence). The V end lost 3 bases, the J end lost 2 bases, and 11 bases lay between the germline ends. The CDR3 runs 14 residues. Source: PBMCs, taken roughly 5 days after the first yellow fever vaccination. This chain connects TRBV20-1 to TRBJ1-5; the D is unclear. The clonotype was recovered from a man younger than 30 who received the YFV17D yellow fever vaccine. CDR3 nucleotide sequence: TGCAGTGCTAGTTTCGGTGATCGCAATCAGCCCCAGCATTTT. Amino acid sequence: CSASFGDRNQPQHF.